The 3 T cell receptor beta chains given below trace back to one sample, sequenced in a study of cytomegalovirus exposure and HLA in healthy donors. The PCR made use of 60 Vbeta and 13 Jbeta primers. Data came from immunoSEQ multiplex PCR; TCRdb stores just in-frame clones and leaves some out. The sample contains approximately 110,000 clones, 74% of which appear only once. Sequencing input: PBMCs. These receptors all come from a man aged 45 to 65 in good health and CMV-seropositive.

This clone was counted a single time. The chain uses TRBV2 and TRBJ1-1; 9 nucleotides align to TRBD1. Germline values: CDR1 SNHLY, CDR2 FYNNEI. The CDR3 has 15 amino acids. The V segment lost 6 bases and the J segment 1 base; nucleotides outside the gene matches: 6. For the CDR3, the DNA is TGTGCCAGCAGGGGGGGGACAGGGCGGAACACTGAAGCTTTCTTT. This gives the protein CASRGGTGRNTEAFF.

This rearrangement joins TRBV2 to TRBJ1-6, with D perhaps matching TRBD1 (6 bases). Per germline, CDR1 SNHLY and CDR2 FYNNEI. The CDR3 is made up of 15 amino acids. V lost 4 bases to trimming and J lost 7 bases, with 14 bases between them. The CDR3 DNA sequence: TGTGCCAGCAGTGGGCAGGGGAGCAAAAATTCACCCCTCCACTTT. Protein: CASSGQGSKNSPLHF.

About this clone itself: A read error may account for a junction end that differs from germline. The gene calls are TRBV25-1 and TRBJ2-6; maybe TRBD1 (6 bases). Germline V lookup: CDR1 MGHDK, CDR2 SYGVNS. The CDR3 consists of 15 residues. DNA for the CDR3: TGTGCCAGCAGTGACTACAGGGCTGGGGCCAACGGCCTGACTTTC. Amino acids: CASSDYRAGANGLTF.